This TCR beta chain came from a study of blood T cell repertoires in COVID-19. Across the study: Specimens from acute and convalescent COVID-19 originated in the United States, Italy and Spain.

Participant-given clinical history determined each cohort assignment. Cohort 3 recovery required two negative PCRs, clearance, or symptom resolution. In the authors' workflow: Nucleated cell number was recorded as an estimate derived from reference gene primer amplification. TCRdb's copy holds only in-frame clones and misses some; the assay was immunoSEQ multiplex PCR. D and trimming were read from the DNA, whereas the V and J calls and clone size are those reported in that table. The sample lists 180,000 or so clones, around 80% occurring once. This TCR was recovered from a man aged 45-60 years who had recovered from COVID-19. Material for sequencing was PBMCs or T cells enriched from blood (not recorded which).

The CDR3: CSALQIPEAFF. CDR3 in DNA: TGCAGTGCTCTCCAGATACCTGAAGCTTTCTTT. The chain combines TRBV20-1 with TRBJ1-1; D unresolved. V lost 5 bases and J 6 bases, leaving 10 bases between the germline ends. The CDR3 spans 11 residues. Per germline, CDR1 DFQATT and CDR2 SNEGSKA (reference sequence).